This T cell receptor (beta chain) was profiled in a study of blood T cell repertoires in COVID-19. At the level of the study: The United States, Italy and Spain supplied acute and convalescent COVID-19 samples. Sample material is recorded as cDNA or gDNA derived from T cells, B-cell-depleted T cells, or PBMCs.

This clone was seen more than once but under ten times. In the original analysis: Amplified reference gene primers provided the basis for estimating nucleated cell counts. The method was immunoSEQ multiplex PCR; TCRdb's version includes in-frame clones alone and lacks a portion of them. V, J and clone size reflect that table, while D and trimming were determined from the DNA. The profile shows tens of thousands of clones, approximately 78% of them singletons. The CDR3 covers 15 residues. The chain is built from TRBV7-5 and TRBJ2-1; the D segment call TRBD1 is taken from the table without a DNA check. TRBV7-5 has pseudogene status. The sequenced sample consisted of peripheral blood. The TCR comes from a man aged 60-69 years with acute or convalescent COVID-19. CDR3 in amino acids: CARSLGQVSYNEQFF. CDR3 DNA sequence: TGTGCCAGAAGCCTTGGACAGGTTTCCTACAATGAGCAGTTCTTC.